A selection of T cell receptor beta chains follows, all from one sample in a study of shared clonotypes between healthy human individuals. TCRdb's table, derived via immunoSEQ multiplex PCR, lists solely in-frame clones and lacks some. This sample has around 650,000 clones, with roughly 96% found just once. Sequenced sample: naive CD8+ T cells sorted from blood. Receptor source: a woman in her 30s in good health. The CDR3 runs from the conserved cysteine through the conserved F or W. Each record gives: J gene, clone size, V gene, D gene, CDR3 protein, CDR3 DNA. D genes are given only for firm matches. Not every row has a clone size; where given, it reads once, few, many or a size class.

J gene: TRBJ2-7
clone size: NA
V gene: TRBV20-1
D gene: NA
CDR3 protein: CSARDGLLYF
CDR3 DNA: TGCAGTGCTAGAGATGGATTGCTGTACTTC

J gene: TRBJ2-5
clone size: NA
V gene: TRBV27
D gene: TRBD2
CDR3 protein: CASSPGLAGVGETQYF
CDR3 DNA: TGTGCCAGCAGTCCCGGACTAGCGGGAGTGGGAGAGACCCAGTACTTC

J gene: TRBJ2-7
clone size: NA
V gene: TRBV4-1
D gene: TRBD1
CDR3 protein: CASSQDYRGEGEQYF
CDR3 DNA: TGCGCCAGCAGCCAAGATTACAGGGGTGAGGGCGAGCAGTACTTC

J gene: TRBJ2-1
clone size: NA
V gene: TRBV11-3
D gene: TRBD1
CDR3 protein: CASSLGQGIGEQFF
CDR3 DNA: TGTGCCAGCAGCCTGGGACAGGGAATCGGGGAGCAGTTCTTC

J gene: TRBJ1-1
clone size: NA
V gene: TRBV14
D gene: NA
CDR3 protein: CASSQKSGQGWTEAFF
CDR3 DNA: TGTGCCAGCAGCCAGAAATCGGGGCAGGGGTGGACTGAAGCTTTCTTT

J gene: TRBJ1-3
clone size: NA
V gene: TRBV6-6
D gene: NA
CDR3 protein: CASRETVSGNTIYF
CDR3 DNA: TGTGCCAGCAGGGAGACGGTCTCTGGAAACACCATATATTTT

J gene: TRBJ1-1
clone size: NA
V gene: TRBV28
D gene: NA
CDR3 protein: CASSLGSGTEAFF
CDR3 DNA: TGTGCCAGCAGCCTGGGTTCTGGCACTGAAGCTTTCTTT

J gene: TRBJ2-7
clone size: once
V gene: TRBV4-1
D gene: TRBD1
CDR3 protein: CASSQPGQIIDEQYF
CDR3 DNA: TGCGCCAGCAGCCAGCCGGGACAGATCATCGACGAGCAGTACTTC

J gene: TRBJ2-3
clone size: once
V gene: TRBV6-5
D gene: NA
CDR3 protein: CASSYGNTQYF
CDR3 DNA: TGTGCCAGCAGTTACGGTAATACGCAGTATTTT

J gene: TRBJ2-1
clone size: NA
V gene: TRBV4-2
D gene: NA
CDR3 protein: CASSQDYNPVDEQFF
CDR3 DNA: TGTGCCAGCAGCCAAGATTATAATCCTGTGGATGAGCAGTTCTTC

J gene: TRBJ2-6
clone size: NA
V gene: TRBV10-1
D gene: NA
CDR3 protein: CASSLHQGSGANVLTF
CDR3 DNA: TGCGCCAGCAGCCTCCATCAGGGCTCCGGGGCCAACGTCCTGACTTTC

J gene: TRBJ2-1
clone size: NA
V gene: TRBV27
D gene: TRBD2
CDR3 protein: CASRLAGVPEQFF
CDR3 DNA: TGTGCCAGCAGACTAGCGGGAGTCCCTGAGCAGTTCTTC

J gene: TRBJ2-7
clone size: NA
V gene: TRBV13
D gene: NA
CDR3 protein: CASSPSWDKHYEQYF
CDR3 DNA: TGTGCCAGCAGCCCTTCCTGGGACAAGCACTACGAGCAGTACTTC

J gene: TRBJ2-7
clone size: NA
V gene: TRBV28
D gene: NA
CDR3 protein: CASSFGLPGEQYF
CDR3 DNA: TGTGCCAGCAGTTTTGGGCTCCCTGGCGAGCAGTACTTC

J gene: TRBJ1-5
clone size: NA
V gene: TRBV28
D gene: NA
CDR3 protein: CASSLRQGISNQPQHF
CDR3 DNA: TGTGCCAGCAGTTTACGGCAGGGTATAAGCAATCAGCCCCAGCATTTT

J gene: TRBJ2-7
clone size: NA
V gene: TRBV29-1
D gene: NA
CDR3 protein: CSVRAPPGDYEQYF
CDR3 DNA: TGCAGCGTTCGAGCGCCACCAGGAGACTACGAGCAGTACTTC

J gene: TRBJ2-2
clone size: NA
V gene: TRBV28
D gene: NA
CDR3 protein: CASSPFSGELFF
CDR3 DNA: TGTGCCAGCAGCCCCTTCTCCGGGGAGCTGTTTTTT

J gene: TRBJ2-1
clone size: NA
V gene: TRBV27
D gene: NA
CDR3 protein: CASSLDSYNEQFF
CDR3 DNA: TGTGCCAGCAGTTTGGACTCCTACAATGAGCAGTTCTTC

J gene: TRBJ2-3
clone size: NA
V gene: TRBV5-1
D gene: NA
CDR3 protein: CASSYGGTSTDTQYF
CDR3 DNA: TGCGCCAGCAGCTATGGGGGAACTAGCACAGATACGCAGTATTTT

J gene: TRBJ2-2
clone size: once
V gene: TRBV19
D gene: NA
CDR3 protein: CASSIGGTTGELFF
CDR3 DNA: TGTGCCAGTAGTATAGGCGGGACGACGGGGGAGCTGTTTTTT

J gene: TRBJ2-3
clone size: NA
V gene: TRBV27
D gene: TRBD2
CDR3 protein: CASSDRTSGVTDTQYF
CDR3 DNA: TGTGCCAGCAGTGACCGGACTAGCGGGGTCACAGATACGCAGTATTTT

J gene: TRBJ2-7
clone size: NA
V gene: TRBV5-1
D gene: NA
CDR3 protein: CASSSARGLGYEQYF
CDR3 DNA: TGCGCCAGCAGCTCCGCCAGAGGGCTCGGCTACGAGCAGTACTTC

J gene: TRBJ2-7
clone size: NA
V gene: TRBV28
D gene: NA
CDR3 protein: CASSSLQIYEQYF
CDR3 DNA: TGTGCCAGCAGTTCTCTCCAGATTTACGAGCAGTACTTC

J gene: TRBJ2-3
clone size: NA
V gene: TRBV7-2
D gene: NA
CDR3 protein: CASSTRGAGTTDTQYF
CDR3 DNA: TGTGCCAGCAGCACCAGAGGGGCAGGTACCACAGATACGCAGTATTTT

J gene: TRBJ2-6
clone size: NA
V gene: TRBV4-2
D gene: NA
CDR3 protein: CASSLESGANVLTF
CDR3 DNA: TGTGCCAGCAGCCTTGAATCTGGGGCCAACGTCCTGACTTTC

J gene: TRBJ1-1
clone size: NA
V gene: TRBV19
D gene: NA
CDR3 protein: CAISTERSEAFF
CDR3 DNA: TGTGCCATTTCGACAGAGAGATCTGAAGCTTTCTTT

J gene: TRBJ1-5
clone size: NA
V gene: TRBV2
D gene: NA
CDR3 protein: CASSEAVGISNQPQHF
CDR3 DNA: TGTGCCAGCAGTGAGGCAGTAGGTATTAGCAATCAGCCCCAGCATTTT

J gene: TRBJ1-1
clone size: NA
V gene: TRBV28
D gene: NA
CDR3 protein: CASSLGLLNTEAFF
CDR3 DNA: TGTGCCAGCAGTTTGGGACTGCTGAACACTGAAGCTTTCTTT

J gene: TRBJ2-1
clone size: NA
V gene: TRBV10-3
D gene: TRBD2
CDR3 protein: CAISDEAGTYNEQFF
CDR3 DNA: TGTGCCATCAGTGATGAAGCGGGAACCTACAATGAGCAGTTCTTC

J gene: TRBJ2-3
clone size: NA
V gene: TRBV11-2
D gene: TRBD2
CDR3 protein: CASSLVWTSGSGVTDTQYF
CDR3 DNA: TGTGCCAGCAGCTTAGTGTGGACTAGCGGGAGTGGGGTCACAGATACGCAGTATTTT

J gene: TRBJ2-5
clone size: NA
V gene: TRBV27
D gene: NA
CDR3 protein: CASSPGLGETQYF
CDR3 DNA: TGTGCCAGCAGTCCGGGGTTGGGAGAGACCCAGTACTTC

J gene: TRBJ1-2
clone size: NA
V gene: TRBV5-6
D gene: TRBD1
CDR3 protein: CASSLEGTGGAYGYTF
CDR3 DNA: TGTGCCAGCAGCTTGGAGGGGACAGGGGGTGCCTATGGCTACACCTTC

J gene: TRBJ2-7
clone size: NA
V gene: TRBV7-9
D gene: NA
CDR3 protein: CASTESGINEQYF
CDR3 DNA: TGTGCCAGCACCGAATCCGGGATCAACGAGCAGTACTTC

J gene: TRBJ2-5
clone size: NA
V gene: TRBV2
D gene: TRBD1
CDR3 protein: CASLDRDPQETQYF
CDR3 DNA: TGTGCCAGCCTTGACAGGGACCCCCAAGAGACCCAGTACTTC

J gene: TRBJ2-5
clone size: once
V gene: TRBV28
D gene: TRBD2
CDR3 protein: CASRGLAGMEQETQYF
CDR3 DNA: TGTGCCAGCAGAGGACTAGCGGGAATGGAACAAGAGACCCAGTACTTC

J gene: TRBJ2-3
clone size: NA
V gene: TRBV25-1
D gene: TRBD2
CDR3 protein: CASSESNSGSRVTDTQYF
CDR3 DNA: TGTGCCAGCAGTGAGAGTAATAGCGGGAGTAGAGTCACAGATACGCAGTATTTT

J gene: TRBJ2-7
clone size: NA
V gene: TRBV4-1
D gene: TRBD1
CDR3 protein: CASSQPGTGTYEQYF
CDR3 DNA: TGCGCCAGCAGTCAACCCGGGACAGGAACCTACGAGCAGTACTTC

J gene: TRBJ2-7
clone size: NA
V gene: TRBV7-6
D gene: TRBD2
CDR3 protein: CASSPAGLAGSYEQYF
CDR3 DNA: TGTGCCAGCAGCCCCGCGGGACTAGCGGGATCCTACGAGCAGTACTTC

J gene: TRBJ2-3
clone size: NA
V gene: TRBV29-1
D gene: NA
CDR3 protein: CSVTRRGSTDTQYF
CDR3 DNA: TGCAGCGTTACTCGACGGGGGAGCACAGATACGCAGTATTTT

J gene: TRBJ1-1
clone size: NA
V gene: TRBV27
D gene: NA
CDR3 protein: CASSLPDRNEAFF
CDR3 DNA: TGTGCCAGCAGTCTACCCGACAGGAACGAAGCTTTCTTT

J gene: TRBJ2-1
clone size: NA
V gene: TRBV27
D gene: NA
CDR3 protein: CASSFGSYNEQFF
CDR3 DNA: TGTGCCAGCAGTTTCGGGTCCTACAATGAGCAGTTCTTC

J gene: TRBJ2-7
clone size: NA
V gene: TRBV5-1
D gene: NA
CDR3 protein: CASSFGRGSLAYEQYF
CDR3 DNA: TGCGCCAGCAGCTTTGGTCGCGGTAGCCTAGCCTACGAGCAGTACTTC

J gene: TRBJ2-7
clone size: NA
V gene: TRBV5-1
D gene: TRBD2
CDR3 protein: CASSAGLAGGRGYEQYF
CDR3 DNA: TGCGCCAGCAGCGCGGGCCTAGCGGGAGGTCGAGGCTACGAGCAGTACTTC

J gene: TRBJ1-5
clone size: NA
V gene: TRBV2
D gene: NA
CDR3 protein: CASSEQGGPSRPQHF
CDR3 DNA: TGTGCCAGCAGTGAACAGGGAGGCCCGAGTAGGCCCCAGCATTTT

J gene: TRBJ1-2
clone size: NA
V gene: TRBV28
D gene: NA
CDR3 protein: CASSLCCSRTYYGYTF
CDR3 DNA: TGTGCCAGCAGTTTATGTTGTAGCCGAACTTACTATGGCTACACCTTC

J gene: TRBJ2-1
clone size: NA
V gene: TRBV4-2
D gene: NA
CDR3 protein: CASSHLLRDTAFNEQFF
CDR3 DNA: TGTGCCAGCAGCCACCTCCTCCGGGACACCGCTTTCAATGAGCAGTTCTTC

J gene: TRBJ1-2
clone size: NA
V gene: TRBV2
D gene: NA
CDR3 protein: CASAPWDNYGYTF
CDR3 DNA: TGTGCCAGCGCACCCTGGGATAACTATGGCTACACCTTC

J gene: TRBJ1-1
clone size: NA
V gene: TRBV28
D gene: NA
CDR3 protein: CASSRRRDLVAFF
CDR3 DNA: TGTGCCAGCAGTAGACGTCGGGACCTAGTGGCTTTCTTT